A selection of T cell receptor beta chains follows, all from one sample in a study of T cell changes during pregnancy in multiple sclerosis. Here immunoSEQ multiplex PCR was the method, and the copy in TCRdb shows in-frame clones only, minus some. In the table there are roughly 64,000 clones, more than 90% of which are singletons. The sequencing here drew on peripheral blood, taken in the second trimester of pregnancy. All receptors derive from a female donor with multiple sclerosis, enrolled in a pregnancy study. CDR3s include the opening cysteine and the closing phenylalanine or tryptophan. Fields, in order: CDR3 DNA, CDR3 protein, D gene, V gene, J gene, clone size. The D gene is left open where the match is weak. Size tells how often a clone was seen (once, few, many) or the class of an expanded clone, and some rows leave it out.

TGCGCCAGCAGCCGGGACACGAGCACAGATACGCAGTATTTT	CASSRDTSTDTQYF	NA	TRBV5-1	TRBJ2-3	NA
TGTGCCAGCAGTGATTATGTGAATCGCGGCAACAATGAGCAGTTCTTC	CASSDYVNRGNNEQFF	NA	TRBV6-4	TRBJ2-1	NA
TGCAGCGTTTCGAAGGAAGGTGGAGTAGCGGGTAGCTACACCTTC	CSVSKEGGVAGSYTF	NA	TRBV29-1	TRBJ1-2	NA
TGTGCCAGCAGCTTATCGACTAGCGGGGAGACCCAGTACTTC	CASSLSTSGETQYF	TRBD2	TRBV7-2	TRBJ2-5	once
TGTGCCAGCAGTTTTGGTCTCAGTAATGAAAAACTGTTTTTT	CASSFGLSNEKLFF	NA	TRBV28	TRBJ1-4	NA
TGTGCCACCGAGCGACAAGGGGAAGAGACCCAGTACTTC	CATERQGEETQYF	NA	TRBV6-6	TRBJ2-5	once
TGTGCCAGCAGCTTAGCGGCAGGGACCTACGAGCAGTACTTC	CASSLAAGTYEQYF	NA	TRBV7-6	TRBJ2-7	NA
TGCGCCAGCAGCTTGGCCGAGACAGGGTATGGCTACACCTTC	CASSLAETGYGYTF	TRBD1	TRBV5-1	TRBJ1-2	NA
TGCGCCAGCAGCTTGACAGGGCAACGGACTGAAGCTTTCTTT	CASSLTGQRTEAFF	NA	TRBV5-1	TRBJ1-1	NA
TGCGCCAGCAGCTATACAGGGGGTAACAATGAGCAGTTCTTC	CASSYTGGNNEQFF	TRBD1	TRBV5-1	TRBJ2-1	once
TGTGCCAGCAGTGAACTGACAGGGGGAGAGGATACGCAGTATTTT	CASSELTGGEDTQYF	TRBD1	TRBV2	TRBJ2-3	NA
TGTGCCAGCAGCTTGGGGAGCGGGAGGGCCCGGGGGGATGAGCAGTTCTTC	CASSLGSGRARGDEQFF	TRBD2	TRBV5-6	TRBJ2-1	NA
TGCGCCAGCAGCTTAACTAGCGGGAGGACCTCCTACGAGCAGTACTTC	CASSLTSGRTSYEQYF	TRBD2	TRBV5-1	TRBJ2-7	NA
TGTGCCAGTAGTGCCGGACAGTCGGTCTATGGCTACACCTTC	CASSAGQSVYGYTF	NA	TRBV19	TRBJ1-2	NA
TGCGCCAGCAGCTTGGAGGCGGGAGGGCCGAATGAGCAGTTCTTC	CASSLEAGGPNEQFF	TRBD2	TRBV5-1	TRBJ2-1	NA
TGTGCCAGCAGCGCTCAAGGCGCGGCTGGAAACACCATATATTTT	CASSAQGAAGNTIYF	NA	TRBV11-2	TRBJ1-3	NA
TGCAGCGTTGAAAATAATGGAAGCGACGAGCAGTACTTC	CSVENNGSDEQYF	NA	TRBV29-1	TRBJ2-7	NA
TGTGCCAGCAGGATTCCGGGGAAGAGCTCCTACGAGCAGTACTTC	CASRIPGKSSYEQYF	NA	TRBV27	TRBJ2-7	NA
TGTGCCAGCAGTCCTTTTAGCGGGTTCACCGGGGAGCTGTTTTTT	CASSPFSGFTGELFF	TRBD2	TRBV6-1	TRBJ2-2	NA
TGTGCCAGCTCAACATATACGACAGTCCACAGTGCACATGGCTACACCTTC	CASSTYTTVHSAHGYTF	NA	TRBV18	TRBJ1-2	NA
TGTGCCAGCAGTCGCGGCGGGACTAATGAAAAACTGTTTTTT	CASSRGGTNEKLFF	NA	TRBV6-5	TRBJ1-4	NA
TGTGCCTGGAGAATGCGGGGTCTCTACGGCGGGGAGCAGTTCTTC	CAWRMRGLYGGEQFF	NA	TRBV30	TRBJ2-1	NA
TGCGCCAGCAGCTCCGGGACAGGGAATCAGCCCCAGCATTTT	CASSSGTGNQPQHF	TRBD1	TRBV5-1	TRBJ1-5	NA
TGCGCCAGCAGCTTGTCGTCCCCGTCCTCTGGAAACACCATATATTTT	CASSLSSPSSGNTIYF	NA	TRBV5-1	TRBJ1-3	NA
TGTGCCAGCAGCCGTAGGGGACAGGGGGGGCGCGGCTACACCTTC	CASSRRGQGGRGYTF	TRBD1	TRBV7-9	TRBJ1-2	NA
TGTGCCAGCAGCCCTACTGGACAGGGGTTTAGAAACATTCAGTACTTC	CASSPTGQGFRNIQYF	TRBD1	TRBV7-9	TRBJ2-4	once
TGTGCCAGCAGTTTCCCTGCGGGAGGGGTGTACGAGCAGTACTTC	CASSFPAGGVYEQYF	TRBD2	TRBV28	TRBJ2-7	once
TGTGCCAGCAGCCTAGGGGGACAGCGTCAAGAGACCCAGTACTTC	CASSLGGQRQETQYF	TRBD1	TRBV7-2	TRBJ2-5	NA
TGTGCCAGCAGCCCCTGGACTAGCACCAACACAGATACGCAGTATTTT	CASSPWTSTNTDTQYF	TRBD2	TRBV7-2	TRBJ2-3	NA
TGTGCCAGCAGCTTGGGGGGGCAGGGCTCCTACGAGCAGTACTTC	CASSLGGQGSYEQYF	NA	TRBV5-6	TRBJ2-7	NA
TGCGCCAGTTGCGATAGCGGGAGCCCCCTCACCGGGGAGCTGTTTTTT	CASCDSGSPLTGELFF	TRBD2	TRBV5-1	TRBJ2-2	once
TGTGCCAGCTCAACGACCTCAAAGGACAGGGCGGCTGGCTACACCTTC	CASSTTSKDRAAGYTF	TRBD1	TRBV18	TRBJ1-2	NA
TGTGCCAGCACCCAGGGGGCTGGCAATCAGCCCCAGCATTTT	CASTQGAGNQPQHF	TRBD1	TRBV7-2	TRBJ1-5	once
TGCGCCAGCAGCAACAGGGGTTCGGGTGCGAGGAATGAGCAGTTCTTC	CASSNRGSGARNEQFF	TRBD1	TRBV5-1	TRBJ2-1	NA
TGTGCCAGCCTTAGTGCAGATACGCAGTATTTT	CASLSADTQYF	NA	TRBV27	TRBJ2-3	few
TGTGCCAGCAGAGACCCTAACTCGGACTCGATGCACACTGAAGCTTTCTTT	CASRDPNSDSMHTEAFF	NA	TRBV28	TRBJ1-1	NA
TGTGCTTATGAGCGGGGCTCCTACAATGAGCAGTTCTTC	CAYERGSYNEQFF	TRBD2	TRBV30	TRBJ2-1	once
TGCGCCAGCAGCCGACTTTCGGGAGGTTCGAACACTGAAGCTTTCTTT	CASSRLSGGSNTEAFF	NA	TRBV4-1	TRBJ1-1	NA
TGTGCCAGCAGCTTAGGCAGTGTGGATGGCTACACCTTC	CASSLGSVDGYTF	NA	TRBV7-9	TRBJ1-2	once
TGTGCCAGCAGCCGGGATTTGACTAGCGGGAATACAGATACGCAGTATTTT	CASSRDLTSGNTDTQYF	TRBD2	TRBV11-2	TRBJ2-3	NA
TGTGCCAGCAGCAGCCGGGAGTCCATTACCTACGAGCAGTACTTC	CASSSRESITYEQYF	NA	TRBV21-1	TRBJ2-7	NA
TGTGCCAGCAGGGGCATTCTCTATGGCTACACCTTC	CASRGILYGYTF	NA	TRBV2	TRBJ1-2	NA
TGTGCCAGCAGCTTGCCAGGGGACTCTGGAAACACCATATATTTT	CASSLPGDSGNTIYF	NA	TRBV5-4	TRBJ1-3	NA